This T cell receptor beta chain is from a study of blood T cells in healthy people across ages (dated by TCRdb to the mid-2010s). Broadly, across the study: In model experiments, roughly one uniquely barcoded TCR beta cDNA molecule per two T cells was captured by template switching. The donors were divided into four age groups: young (average 16 years), middle-aged (around 41), aged (about 60) and long-lived (82). Using deep sequencing normalized with unique cDNA molecular identifiers, the study measured how TCR beta repertoire diversity changes with age. For two donors (one aged 18 to 30 and one aged 80 or older), the study analyzed two additional independent replicas of 1 million unique cDNA reads from the same blood draw. Study-wide conclusions, independent of this receptor: Total diversity estimates from one million sequenced T cells were considered lower bounds and underestimates. Compared with the aged group, the long-lived group had more naive CD4+ T cells, fewer expanded clones and increased TCR diversity, suggesting age selection. As age increased, observed TCR beta diversity per million T cells dropped in a roughly linear way, and a significant reduction was already evident by age around 41. There was a strong correlation between observed TCR beta diversity and the percentage of naive T cells measured by flow cytometry. Bulk unsorted PBMC profiling prevented conclusive comparison of naive and antigen-experienced compartments. Because donor CMV infection status was unknown, age-related changes in expanded clonotypes were potentially confounded.

In its sample, this clonotype was seen a few times. What antigen it recognizes has not been identified. No per-base quality is available; no much larger clone lies one base away. The 39 donors, aged about 6 to 95 years, were systemically healthy Caucasian individuals from Russia. Approximately 10 milliliters of peripheral blood were collected from each donor into EDTA-treated Vacutainer tubes. Ficoll-Paque density-gradient centrifugation was used to isolate PBMCs, with at least 6.5 million per sample. Trizol reagent was used to extract total RNA from PBMCs, with at least 6 micrograms per sample. Naive CD45RAhigh/CD27high T cell percentages were measured by flow cytometry on a PBMC aliquot from every donor. Library preparation used 5' RACE. TCRdb shows the sequencer as Illumina HiSeq 2500. A second PCR of roughly 6 to 11 cycles was performed with a sample-barcoded 5' primer and a J-beta primer mix. A unique molecular identifier was introduced onto each TCR beta cDNA molecule by a template-switch 5' adaptor carrying 12 random nucleotides. At least 3 million CDR3-containing paired-end reads were obtained from each sample. All of the RNA was converted into first-strand cDNA using the Mint cDNA synthesis kit, with a TRBC-specific oligonucleotide serving as the primer. All cDNA was treated with uracil-DNA glycosylase and then went through a first 18-cycle PCR with the universal primers M1SS and BC2_uni_R. Turning to the authors' computational methods: For normalization, 1 million high-quality reads were randomly selected from each sample, with every read carrying a distinct molecular identifier. Instead of being binned into consensus sequences, reads that shared molecular identifiers were thrown out. MiTCR, run with a Q25 quality threshold and the strictest error-elimination algorithm, handled CDR3 identification, clonotype clustering and error correction. A nonparametric unseen species model using Euler transformation provided a lower-bound estimate of total TCR beta diversity. Through fastp at Q25 and MiXCR, TCRdb rebuilt clones from the public reads, retaining in-frame beta chains. Each entry merges the rows of one CDR3 protein and shows their most common DNA and genes. What appears here as the V and J calls and clone size reflects TCRdb's work, not the paper's. This sample has 750,000 to 1,000,000 distinct CDR3 sequences in its table, and 25% to 35% of those were observed once. 10% of the sample belongs to the ten largest clones.

The same data also went into a second study, on T cells of mothers and their children. Per the second study: Donors were nine systemically healthy Caucasian individuals: three mothers and their six children. cDNA synthesis consumed the entire amount of extracted RNA, loaded at around 1.5 ug RNA in each 15 ul reaction. In the second PCR, the M1S primer introduced both the sample barcodes and 2-4 random nucleotides. Over 10 million TCR beta CDR3 reads came from each mother, compared with around 3 million reads from each child. Thymic selection similarly shapes TCR recombination output in related and unrelated pairs, with minor effect from inherited differences. Normalized repertoire overlap in related mother-child pairs was always slightly higher than in unrelated mother-child pairs, but the difference was never significant. Persistent microchimeric T cell clones were not detected, at a sensitivity of around 99 clones per million clonotypes. Deep NGS was used in the study to compare the TCR beta repertoires of mothers and children and to look for features that separate related mother-child pairs from unrelated individuals. The mean age was around 40 +/- 4 years for the mothers and 11 +/- 4 years for the children. Libraries were sequenced on Illumina HiSeq 2000 with 100+100 nt paired-end reads after adapter ligation with NEBNext reagents. To prevent cross-contamination, the mother and child libraries were prepared one month apart and sequenced in separate runs. Between about 500,000 and 2,100,000 distinct TCR beta clonotypes were identified per donor. Naive TCR beta clonotypes were estimated from low-frequency clonotypes matched to each donor's FACS-determined naive share, without sorting.

The sequence derives from a woman in her thirties or forties in good health. The sample was blood.

The DNA sequence reads TGTGCCACCAGGCTCGGCAGGGGGAGGTCAACTAATGAAAAACTGTTTTTT. The translation is CATRLGRGRSTNEKLFF. Here the chain combines TRBV15 and TRBJ1-4, with 7 bases in between that match TRBD1. CDR1 and CDR2, looked up from the germline V gene (reference sequence), are LNHNV and YYDKDF. V loses 6 bases at its end and J loses 0 bases; junction bases beyond the gene matches: 10. The CDR3 covers 17 residues, taking in both the cysteine and the phenylalanine. Only the CDR3 part of the read is kept: 51 bases, read in frame from the first base.